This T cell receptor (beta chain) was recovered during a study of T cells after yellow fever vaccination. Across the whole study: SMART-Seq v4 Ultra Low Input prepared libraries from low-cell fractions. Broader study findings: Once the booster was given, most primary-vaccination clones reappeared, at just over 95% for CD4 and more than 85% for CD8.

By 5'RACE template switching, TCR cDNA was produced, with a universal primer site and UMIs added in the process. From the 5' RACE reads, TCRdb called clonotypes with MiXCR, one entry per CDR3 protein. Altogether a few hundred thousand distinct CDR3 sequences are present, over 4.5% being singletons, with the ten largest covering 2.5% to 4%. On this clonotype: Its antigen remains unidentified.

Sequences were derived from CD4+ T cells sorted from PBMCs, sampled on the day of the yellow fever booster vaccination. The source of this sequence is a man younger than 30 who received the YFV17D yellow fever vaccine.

The CDR3 bases are TGTGCCAGCAGGTTTAGCGGGGGCTCCTACAATGAGCAGTTCTTC. Translated: CASRFSGGSYNEQFF. The rearrangement uses TRBV6-2 or TRBV6-3 and TRBJ2-1; 9 bases agree with TRBD2. The V segment lost 6 bases and the J segment 0 bases; nucleotides outside the gene matches: 3. The CDR3 is 15 amino acids. Germline values: CDR1 MNHEY, CDR2 SVGEGT.